Sequencing of this T cell receptor (beta chain) was carried out in a study of cytomegalovirus exposure and HLA in healthy donors. Study-wide context: Earlier results showed approximately 110 million unique TCR beta sequences derived from approximately 180 million T cells.

This CDR3 contains 17 residues. Primers for the PCR totalled 60 Vbeta and 13 Jbeta. TCRdb keeps only in-frame clones here, not all; method: immunoSEQ multiplex PCR. Of fewer than 250,000 clones listed, around 86% are singletons. With regard to this clone: At one end, the junction sequence differs from germline, possibly due to a read error.

What was sequenced was PBMCs. This clonotype was sampled from a woman aged 45-65 years in good health and CMV-seropositive. The gene calls are TRBV23-1 and TRBJ2-7, with D maybe TRBD2 (5 bases). TRBV23-1 carries the ORF label, with uncertain function. The CDR3 region has the DNA TGCGCCAGCAGTCAATCCATCCCTTCGGGGTTTGAGTACGAGCAGCACTTC. Its protein is CASSQSIPSGFEYEQHF.